This T cell receptor beta chain was captured in a study of blood T cell repertoires in COVID-19. Assay used: immunoSEQ multiplex PCR; TCRdb lists only in-frame clones, some missing. The sample carries 100,000 or so clones, 85% to 95% recorded once. Germline assignment: CDR1 MDHEN and CDR2 SYDVKM. V lost 6 bases and J lost 6; bases outside the gene matches: 7. The CDR3 consists of 14 residues. The sequence derives from a man in his fifties with active COVID-19. This chain joins TRBV28 and TRBJ2-4; 8 positions agree with TRBD2. The sample comprised peripheral blood. CDR3 residues: CASSRPGGLNIQYF. CDR3 DNA sequence: TGTGCCAGCAGCCGACCGGGGGGGTTAAACATTCAGTACTTC.